These 23 T cell receptor beta chains came from one sample sequenced in a study of cytomegalovirus exposure and HLA in healthy donors. It was with 60 Vbeta and 13 Jbeta primers that the PCR ran. Assay: immunoSEQ multiplex PCR; the TCRdb copy retains only in-frame clones and omits some. This sample yields some 160,000 clones, of which almost 80% are seen a single time; more than 1.3% belongs to the top ten. The sequenced sample consisted of PBMCs. The source of these receptors is a male donor in good health and CMV-seronegative.

This chain joins TRBV28 and TRBJ1-5; 7 bases are a match to TRBD1. CDR1 is MDHEN and CDR2 is SYDVKM in the germline V gene. The CDR3 loop spans 16 amino acids. Trimming at V came to 3 bases and at J to 0 bases, leaving 5 bases not matched to a gene. The CDR3 sequence is CASSLAGQTSNQPQHF. CDR3 nucleotide sequence: TGTGCCAGCAGTTTGGCGGGACAGACTAGCAATCAGCCCCAGCATTTT.

The rearrangement links TRBV2 to TRBJ2-3, with 7 bases fitting TRBD2. The trim removed 4 bases at V and 2 bases at J, leaving 6 bases unmatched. The CDR3 covers 15 residues. Germline V gives CDR1 SNHLY, CDR2 FYNNEI. CDR3: CASSGLAATTDTQYF. The CDR3 bases are TGTGCCAGCAGTGGGCTAGCGGCCACCACAGATACGCAGTATTTT.

The V gene is TRBV7-8, the J gene TRBJ1-4; D is unclear. Germline V CDR1 and CDR2: SGHVS, FQNEAQ. The CDR3 has 16 residues. The V gene lost 3 bases and the J gene lost 8 bases, with 19 bases spanning the gap. The DNA of the CDR3 is TGTGCCAGCAGCTTCACCCTGGGCCGGGGAGAGGAAAAACTGTTTTTT. Amino acids: CASSFTLGRGEEKLFF.

As to this clone: The missing conserved phenylalanine or tryptophan at the end of this CDR3 makes a read error likely. This chain connects TRBV7-2 to TRBJ2-7; 7 bases are shared with TRBD1. The CDR3 spans 12 residues. With V trimmed by 1 base and J by 9 bases, 3 bases remained unmatched. Germline-derived CDR1 and CDR2 are SGHTA and FQGNSA. CDR3 bases: TGTGCCAGCAGCTTAGAACGACAGGGGCAGTACCTC. This encodes CASSLERQGQYL.

The chain has TRBV7-9 and TRBJ1-1; possibly TRBD1 for D (5 bases). The CDR3 runs to 14 residues. Between the trimmed V and J ends, which lost 5 bases and 2 bases, there was a span of 12 bases. Germline CDR1 reads SEHNR; CDR2 reads FQNEAQ (reference sequence). CDR3 region: CASSPPQGNTEAFF. CDR3 nucleotide sequence: TGTGCCAGCAGCCCTCCCCAGGGCAACACTGAAGCTTTCTTT.

The V call is TRBV7-9, the J call TRBJ1-4; 9 bases line up with TRBD1. With V trimmed by 3 bases and J by 7 bases, 12 bases remained unmatched. This CDR3 has 17 residues. The germline V gene encodes CDR1 SEHNR and CDR2 FQNEAQ (reference sequence). The CDR3 DNA is TGTGCCAGCAGCTTTCCCGCGACAGGGGGAGTAAGTGAAAAACTGTTTTTT. Protein product: CASSFPATGGVSEKLFF.

This clone was seen more than once but under ten times. The chain joins TRBV4-3 to TRBJ2-2, with D maybe TRBD2 (5 bases). The CDR3 covers 14 residues. Germline V CDR1 and CDR2: LGHNA, YSLEER. The ends were cut back, 0 bases at V and 9 bases at J, with 11 bases in the middle. CDR3 loop: CASSQEAVLRELFF. As DNA, the CDR3 is TGCGCCAGCAGCCAAGAAGCGGTTCTGCGGGAGCTGTTTTTT.

The chain links TRBV10-2 to TRBJ2-3; 9 nucleotides agree with TRBD2. CDR1 and CDR2 from the germline V gene are WSHSY and SAAADI. The CDR3 sequence is 13 residues long. V dropped 7 bases and J dropped 5; count of bases not matched to a gene: 4. DNA of the CDR3: TGCGCCAGCACCTTAGCGGGAGAAGATACGCAGTATTTT. It codes for CASTLAGEDTQYF.

The chain has TRBV7-2 and TRBJ2-7, with D possibly matching TRBD1 (5 bases). Trimming shortened V by 5 bases and J by 2 bases, and 7 bases separated the two germline ends. Germline V CDR1 and CDR2: SGHTA, FQGNSA. This CDR3 contains 12 residues. The CDR3 DNA reads TGTGCCAGCAGCGTACAGGCCTACGAGCAGTACTTC. Its translation is CASSVQAYEQYF.

The chain links TRBV19 to TRBJ2-7; 9 bases agree with TRBD1. Per germline, CDR1 LNHDA and CDR2 SQIVND (reference sequence). CDR3 length: 15 residues. J was trimmed by 0 bases and V by 5 bases; bases with no gene match: 5. CDR3 region: CASSDRDRASYEQYF. In DNA form, the CDR3 reads TGTGCCAGTAGTGACCGGGACAGGGCCTCCTACGAGCAGTACTTC.

V gene TRBV9 combines with J gene TRBJ2-1, with D possibly TRBD1 on 5 matching bases. The V end was cut by 4 bases, the J end by 10 bases, with 27 bases between. The length of the CDR3 is 17 residues. CDR1 SGDLS and CDR2 YYNGEE come from the germline V gene. The CDR3, as DNA: TGTGCCAGCAGCCCAAGAAGCCCGGACACTCTTTTAGGAGAGCAGTTCTTC. Translating gives CASSPRSPDTLLGEQFF.

The rearrangement joins TRBV7-9 to TRBJ1-2, with 7 bases lining up with TRBD1. After removal of 4 bases from V and 4 bases from J, the junction contained 3 bases not matched to a gene. The length of the CDR3 is 13 residues. Germline V gene data show CDR1 as SEHNR and CDR2 as FQNEAQ (reference sequence). The CDR3 reads CASSSGTAYGYTF. The CDR3 bases are TGTGCCAGCAGCTCGGGGACAGCCTATGGCTACACCTTC.

This rearrangement joins TRBV30 to TRBJ2-3, with 9 bases matching TRBD1. J lost 2 bases, V lost 7 bases, and 7 bases had no gene match. This CDR3 region has 14 residues. The germline V gene has CDR1 GTSNPN and CDR2 SVGIG (reference sequence). The CDR3 DNA reads as TGTGCCTCGACCGGACAGGGGAACACAGATACGCAGTATTTT. It yields the protein CASTGQGNTDTQYF.

The chain has TRBV19 and TRBJ2-3, with 8 bases fitting TRBD2. The germline gives CDR1 LNHDA, CDR2 SQIVND (reference sequence). The length of the CDR3 is 13 residues. Trimming took 9 bases from V and 8 from J; bases not matched to a gene: 10. The CDR3 DNA reads as TGTGCCAGCCAAGCGGGAGTTGGTGGTACGCAGTATTTT. It yields the protein CASQAGVGGTQYF.

This CDR3 reads CAINSGGAHNEQFF. The CDR3, as DNA: TGTGCCATCAATAGCGGGGGGGCGCACAATGAGCAGTTCTTC. This chain uses TRBV10-3 with TRBJ2-1; TRBD2 matches 11 bases. From germline, CDR1 is ENHRY and CDR2 SYGVKD. The V gene end was trimmed by 7 bases and the J gene end by 5 bases; junction bases not matched to a gene: 4. CDR3 length: 14 amino acids.

The J gene is TRBJ2-2, the V gene TRBV5-1, with D possibly TRBD1 on 5 matching bases. The CDR3 is made up of 13 amino acids. V was trimmed by 4 bases and J by 1 base, leaving 5 bases between them. Germline CDR1 and CDR2: SGHRS and YFSETQ. The CDR3 spells CASSQGNTGELFF. CDR3 sequence (DNA): TGCGCCAGCAGCCAGGGGAACACCGGGGAGCTGTTTTTT. Looking up the rest from reference TRBV5-1 and TRBJ2-2 gives the full variable domain: KAGVTQTPRYLIKTRGQQVTLSCSPISGHRSVSWYQQTPGQGLQFLFEYFSETQRNKGNFPGRFSGRQFSNSRSEMNVSTLELGDSALYLCASSQGNTGELFFGEGSRLTVL.

V gene TRBV29-1 combines with J gene TRBJ2-7, with a possible D match to TRBD2 (7 bases). The V gene lost 4 bases and the J gene lost 7 bases, with 14 bases spanning the gap. In germline, CDR1 is SQVTM, CDR2 ANQGSEA. This CDR3 comprises 12 residues. As DNA, the CDR3 is TGCAGCGTTGGCGGGGGAGACAGGGAGCAGTACTTC. It encodes CSVGGGDREQYF.

The chain combines TRBV4-3 with TRBJ2-4; TRBD2 agrees at 7 bases. The V segment lost 5 bases and the J segment 6 bases; nucleotides outside the gene matches: 4. The germline CDR1 and CDR2 sequences are LGHNA and YSLEER. This CDR3 has 13 amino acids. CDR3 sequence: CASSGREGNIQYF. CDR3 DNA: TGCGCCAGCAGCGGAAGGGAGGGAAACATTCAGTACTTC.

The J gene is TRBJ2-3, the V gene TRBV29-1; possible D gene TRBD2, 5 bases. The CDR3 runs to 15 residues. Trimming shortened V by 0 bases and J by 2 bases, and 12 bases separated the two germline ends. Germline loops: CDR1 SQVTM, CDR2 ANQGSEA. In DNA, the CDR3 is TGCAGCGTTGAAGACGCTAGGGAGCACACAGATACGCAGTATTTT. The encoded protein is CSVEDAREHTDTQYF.

The gene calls are TRBV7-2 and TRBJ2-1; 8 nucleotides line up with TRBD2. From germline, CDR1 is SGHTA and CDR2 FQGNSA. The V gene end was trimmed by 3 bases and the J gene end by 5 bases; junction bases not matched to a gene: 6. The CDR3 consists of 15 residues. CDR3 sequence reads: CASSFSRGGHNEQFF. The CDR3 DNA reads TGTGCCAGCAGCTTTAGTCGGGGGGGACACAATGAGCAGTTCTTC. Drawing the rest from reference TRBV7-2 and TRBJ2-1, the complete variable domain is GAGVSQSPSNKVTEKGKDVELRCDPISGHTALYWYRQSLGQGLEFLIYFQGNSAPDKSGLPSDRFSAERTGGSVSTLTIQRTQQEDSAVYLCASSFSRGGHNEQFFGPGTRLTVL.

V is TRBV18 and J is TRBJ1-1; D is perhaps TRBD1 (6 bases). Germline CDR1 and CDR2: KGHSH and LQKENI. Trimming shortened V by 3 bases and J by 3 bases, and 14 bases separated the two germline ends. CDR3 length: 15 residues. The CDR3 reads CASSPQGIRDTEAFF. CDR3 DNA: TGTGCCAGCTCACCCCAGGGGATTAGGGACACTGAAGCTTTCTTT.

V usage is TRBV7-2 and J usage is TRBJ1-2; 10 nucleotides match TRBD1. The length of the CDR3 is 14 residues. The germline CDR1 and CDR2 sequences are SGHTA and FQGNSA. Trimming removed 5 bases from V and 7 bases from J; junction bases left unmatched: 7. This chain's CDR3 is CASSQQGQGFGYTF. The CDR3 nucleotides read TGTGCCAGCAGCCAACAGGGACAGGGGTTTGGCTACACCTTC.

A remark on this clone: Other DNA sequences in the sample encode the same CDR3. The rearrangement links TRBV21-1 to TRBJ1-3. TRBV21-1 is tagged as a pseudogene. CDR3 length equals 17 residues. The CDR3 protein is CASSKGQTLESGNTIYF. CDR3 DNA sequence: TGTGCCAGCAGCAAAGGTCAGACCCTGGAGTCTGGAAACACCATATATTTT.